One sample yielded the 3 T cell receptor beta chains listed below, sequenced in a study of regulatory and conventional T cells in RAG deficiency. The sorted regulatory T cells were CD4+, CD25-high and CD127-low, with genomic DNA sequenced. TCRdb's copy holds only in-frame clones and misses some; the assay was immunoSEQ multiplex PCR. The profile shows 7,000 to 10,000 clones, approximately 93% of them singletons. This sample was also put to use in a study of regulatory T cells. That work contributes: The primer mix had 52 TRBV and 13 TRBJ primers.

Sequenced input: CD127- CD25+ CD4+ Tregs sorted from blood. Receptors were obtained from a human donor in good health.

This clone was found once. The rearrangement uses TRBV5-4 and TRBJ1-2, with 10 bases aligning to TRBD1. CDR1 is SGHNT, CDR2 YYREEE, per germline (reference sequence). V was clipped by 2 bases and J by 6 bases; unmatched bases: 7. This CDR3 has 15 amino acids. The CDR3 nucleotides read TGTGCCAGCAGCTTCCCCGGGACAGGGGAGGATGGCTACACCTTC. This encodes CASSFPGTGEDGYTF. Full variable domain (missing parts from reference TRBV5-4 and TRBJ1-2): ETGVTQSPTHLIKTRGQQVTLRCSSQSGHNTVSWYQQALGQGPQFIFQYYREEENGRGNFPPRFSGLQFPNYSSELNVNALELDDSALYLCASSFPGTGEDGYTFGSGTRLTVV.

The gene calls are TRBV10-3 and TRBJ1-3, with D possibly TRBD1 on 6 matching bases. Per germline, CDR1 ENHRY and CDR2 SYGVKD. V gave up 2 bases and J gave up 0 bases, with 11 bases separating them. The CDR3 totals 16 residues. CDR3 in amino acids: CAISEGQFVSGNTIYF. The CDR3 nucleotides read TGTGCCATCAGTGAGGGACAGTTCGTCTCTGGAAACACCATATATTTT.

V usage is TRBV4-2 and J usage is TRBJ2-5; TRBD1 agrees at 11 bases. The trim removed 4 bases at V and 2 bases at J, leaving 0 bases unmatched. The CDR3 length is 14 residues. The V gene's germline CDR1 is LGHNA and CDR2 YNFKEQ. Written as DNA, the CDR3 is TGTGCCAGCAGCCGGGACAGGGGGCAAGAGACCCAGTACTTC. Translation: CASSRDRGQETQYF.